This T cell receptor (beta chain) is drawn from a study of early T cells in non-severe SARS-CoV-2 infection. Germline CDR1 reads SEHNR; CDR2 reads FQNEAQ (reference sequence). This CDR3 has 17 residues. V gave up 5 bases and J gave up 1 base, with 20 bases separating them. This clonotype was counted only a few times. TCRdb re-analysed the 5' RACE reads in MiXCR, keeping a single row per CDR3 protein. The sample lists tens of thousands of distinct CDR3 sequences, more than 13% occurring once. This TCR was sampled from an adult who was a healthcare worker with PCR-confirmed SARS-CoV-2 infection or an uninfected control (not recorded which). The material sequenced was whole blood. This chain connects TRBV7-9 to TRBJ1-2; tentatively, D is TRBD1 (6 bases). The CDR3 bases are TGTGCCAGCAGCAGATCTCTCGAGGGGGGACTTAACTATGGCTACACCTTC. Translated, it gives CASSRSLEGGLNYGYTF.